These T cell receptor beta chains were read from a single sample in a study of shared clonotypes between healthy human individuals. Profiling relied on immunoSEQ multiplex PCR, and the TCRdb table lists in-frame clones only, not all of them. The sample consists of 2 million or so clones, just under 95% of them appearing once. Sequences were obtained from naive CD8+ T cells sorted from blood. These receptors originate from a young man in good health. Both conserved end residues are part of each CDR3. D genes are given only for firm matches. Some rows mark clone size as missing; the rest say once, few, many or name a class of expanded clone.

v_call	clone_size	d_call	j_call	cdr3_aa	cdr3_nt
TRBV6-5	-	TRBD1	TRBJ1-1	CASSFRQGSEAFF	TGTGCCAGCAGTTTCCGACAGGGGAGTGAAGCTTTCTTT
TRBV4-1	-	TRBD1	TRBJ2-2	CASSHGQGTGELFF	TGCGCCAGCAGCCACGGACAGGGTACCGGGGAGCTGTTTTTT
TRBV4-1	once	TRBD2	TRBJ2-1	CASSQERLAGYNEQFF	TGCGCCAGCAGCCAAGAGAGACTAGCGGGATACAATGAGCAGTTCTTC
TRBV6-6	few	-	TRBJ1-5	CASSNQGQPQHF	TGTGCCAGCAGTAACCAGGGTCAGCCCCAGCATTTT
TRBV5-4	-	-	TRBJ2-1	CASSFHNEQFF	TGTGCCAGCAGCTTTCACAATGAGCAGTTCTTC
TRBV25-1	once	TRBD2	TRBJ2-1	CASTKGAGVSYNEQFF	TGTGCCAGCACCAAGGGAGCGGGAGTAAGTTACAATGAGCAGTTCTTC
TRBV28	-	-	TRBJ2-5	CASSFAETQYF	TGTGCCAGCAGTTTTGCAGAGACCCAGTACTTC
TRBV6-5	once	TRBD1	TRBJ1-1	CASSYAGGAGNTEAFF	TGTGCCAGCAGTTACGCAGGGGGCGCGGGGAACACTGAAGCTTTCTTT
TRBV7-7	-	TRBD1	TRBJ2-5	CASSLQGEEGTQYF	TGTGCTAGCAGCTTACAGGGGGAGGAAGGGACCCAGTACTTC
TRBV30	-	-	TRBJ1-1	CAWSKGRAFF	TGTGCCTGGAGTAAGGGCAGAGCTTTCTTT
TRBV18	-	-	TRBJ1-4	CASSAPLRTGNEKLFF	TGTGCCAGCTCGGCCCCGCTCAGGACGGGCAATGAAAAACTGTTTTTT
TRBV28	-	-	TRBJ1-6	CASSHGVGSISPLHF	TGTGCCAGCAGCCATGGGGTTGGGAGTATTTCACCCCTCCACTTT
TRBV6-5	-	TRBD1	TRBJ1-1	CASSPGQGGTEAFF	TGTGCCAGCAGCCCCGGACAGGGGGGCACTGAAGCTTTCTTT
TRBV4-1	-	-	TRBJ2-7	CASSQGPGSYEQYF	TGCGCCAGCAGCCAAGGTCCGGGTTCCTACGAGCAGTACTTC
TRBV7-2	-	-	TRBJ2-7	CASSLRALAPYEQYF	TGTGCCAGCAGCTTACGTGCCCTAGCCCCCTACGAGCAGTACTTC
TRBV5-4	-	TRBD2	TRBJ2-7	CASAKAGAAYEQYF	TGTGCCAGCGCAAAAGCGGGAGCGGCCTACGAGCAGTACTTC
TRBV11-3	-	-	TRBJ2-7	CARVGYEQYF	TGTGCCAGAGTGGGCTACGAGCAGTACTTC
TRBV5-6	-	-	TRBJ2-7	CASSLAAWSSYEQYF	TGTGCCAGCAGCCTGGCCGCGTGGAGCTCCTACGAGCAGTACTTC
TRBV5-4	-	-	TRBJ2-7	CASSADGQPQAYEQYF	TGTGCCAGCAGCGCCGACGGACAGCCCCAGGCCTACGAGCAGTACTTC
TRBV5-6	-	-	TRBJ2-3	CASRPDSTDTQYF	TGTGCCAGCAGACCGGACAGCACAGATACGCAGTATTTT
TRBV11-2	-	-	TRBJ2-7	CASSLFAPRTDYEQYF	TGTGCCAGCAGCTTATTCGCGCCCAGGACAGACTACGAGCAGTACTTC
TRBV7-9	once	-	TRBJ2-7	CASSHKTTYEQYF	TGTGCCAGCAGCCATAAAACTACCTACGAGCAGTACTTC
TRBV27	-	TRBD1	TRBJ1-5	CASTKTGANQPQHF	TGTGCCAGCACCAAGACAGGGGCTAATCAGCCCCAGCATTTT
TRBV30	-	TRBD2	TRBJ2-7	CAWSVFGGSYEQYF	TGTGCCTGGAGTGTCTTCGGGGGGTCCTACGAGCAGTACTTC
TRBV11-3	-	-	TRBJ2-5	CASSLGGGQETQYF	TGTGCCAGCAGCTTAGGAGGGGGTCAAGAGACCCAGTACTTC
TRBV5-1	-	TRBD2	TRBJ2-7	CASSPGLAYEQYF	TGCGCCAGCAGCCCCGGACTAGCCTACGAGCAGTACTTC
TRBV25-1	-	-	TRBJ2-5	CASSEIGQGQETQYF	TGTGCCAGCAGTGAAATAGGTCAGGGCCAAGAGACCCAGTACTTC
TRBV5-6	-	-	TRBJ2-5	CASSWMEETQYF	TGTGCCAGCAGCTGGATGGAAGAGACCCAGTACTTC
TRBV6-1	-	-	TRBJ1-3	CASKGGNTIYF	TGTGCCAGCAAAGGTGGAAACACCATATATTTT
TRBV7-2	once	-	TRBJ2-1	CASSDPTAGEQFF	TGTGCCAGCAGCGACCCGACGGCGGGGGAGCAGTTCTTC
TRBV19	-	-	TRBJ2-2	CASSIVTSTGELFF	TGTGCCAGTAGTATAGTTACTAGCACCGGGGAGCTGTTTTTT
TRBV4-3	-	TRBD1	TRBJ1-2	CASSQASTGGGGYTF	TGCGCCAGCAGCCAGGCCTCGACAGGGGGTGGAGGCTACACCTTC
TRBV11-2	-	TRBD1	TRBJ2-7	CASRLVPGQGTYEQYF	TGTGCCAGCAGGCTAGTACCGGGACAGGGTACCTACGAGCAGTACTTC
TRBV6-5	-	TRBD2	TRBJ2-3	CASSVDGGGADTQYF	TGTGCCAGCAGCGTGGATGGCGGGGGGGCGGATACGCAGTATTTT
TRBV19	-	TRBD1	TRBJ1-2	CASGGQAKGYTF	TGTGCCAGTGGAGGACAGGCGAAGGGCTACACCTTC
TRBV6-5	-	TRBD2	TRBJ2-1	CASSYGLAGAHEQFF	TGTGCCAGCAGTTACGGATTAGCGGGGGCACATGAGCAGTTCTTC
TRBV27	-	-	TRBJ1-5	CASSPTGPSQGPQHF	TGTGCCAGCAGCCCGACAGGCCCCTCACAAGGGCCCCAGCATTTT
TRBV2	-	-	TRBJ2-2	CASNGNTGELFF	TGTGCCAGCAACGGGAACACCGGGGAGCTGTTTTTT
TRBV7-9	-	TRBD2	TRBJ2-7	CASSAGASGRVSYEQYF	TGTGCCAGCAGCGCAGGGGCTAGCGGGAGGGTCTCCTACGAGCAGTACTTC
TRBV27	-	-	TRBJ2-6	CASARSYSGANVLTF	TGTGCCAGCGCGCGGAGCTACTCTGGGGCCAACGTCCTGACTTTC